This T cell receptor beta chain appears in the sequencing data of a study of blood T cell repertoires in COVID-19. Deletions cut 6 bases from V and 4 bases from J, with 15 bases between. This CDR3 contains 14 residues. Germline-derived CDR1 and CDR2 are MDHEN and SYDVKM. This clone was detected only a few times. Assay: immunoSEQ multiplex PCR; the TCRdb copy retains only in-frame clones and omits some. The data contain approximately 300,000 clones, 70% to 90% of them singletons. The receptor was derived from a woman in her 50s with active or convalescent COVID-19. J is TRBJ1-2 and V is TRBV28, with TRBD1 as a possible D gene (6 bases). The material sequenced was peripheral blood. CDR3 amino acids: CASREGERRYGYTF. The CDR3 DNA sequence: TGTGCCAGCAGAGAGGGGGAAAGACGCTATGGCTACACCTTC.